This TCR beta chain was recovered during a study of OX40 agonist ivuxolimab in advanced cancers. Study at large: The study gave patients intravenous ivuxolimab at 0.01 to 10 mg/kg every 2 weeks.

Notes on the study in general: Relative to CD4+ cells, CD8+ T cells on average had more expanded clones. Low normalized T-cell clonal expansion was also seen in some nonresponders.

The data were produced by immunoSEQ multiplex PCR, yet TCRdb's version contains in-frame clones alone and is incomplete. The data contain about 66,000 clones, roughly 85% of them seen just once; the ten biggest clones take up approximately 4%. Germline-derived CDR1 and CDR2 are SNHLY and FYNNEI. V lost 5 bases, J lost 0 bases, and 10 bases lay in between. The length of the CDR3 is 14 residues. Samples were taken at baseline and on day 1 of cycles 4 and 7. A word on this clone: The target antigen is unknown.

The sample was CD4+ or CD8+ T cells sorted from blood, taken in a trial of the OX40 agonist ivuxolimab. This TCR derives from an adult with an advanced solid tumor such as melanoma, head and neck, liver or kidney cancer. The chain uses TRBV2 and TRBJ1-2; maybe TRBD1 (6 bases). The CDR3 region has the DNA TGTGCCAGCAGTTACAGGGAAGCTAACTATGGCTACACCTTC. It codes for CASSYREANYGYTF.